These 17 T cell receptor beta chains came from one sample sequenced in a study of blood T cell repertoires in COVID-19 (dated by TCRdb to 2018 to 2021). Libraries came from the immunoSEQ multiplex PCR assay. TCRdb limited this immuneACCESS table to in-frame rearrangements with V and J called. A share of clones is missing; checked studies link under half to unresolved V genes, and the rest is unexplained. A total of 410,000 or so clones appear in this sample, roughly 90% of them only once. The ten top clones hold about 1.4% of the sample. Specimen: peripheral blood. The receptors here all came from a woman between 35 and 50 years old with COVID-19, enrolled during active disease.

The sample holds a few counts of this clone. This chain's CDR3 is CASSLDHGELFF. The DNA of the CDR3 is TGTGCCAGCAGCTTAGATCACGGGGAGCTGTTTTTT. The chain has TRBV7-9 and TRBJ2-2, with D hard to call. This CDR3 spans 12 amino acids. V was pared by 1 base and J by 7 bases, with 4 bases between. Germline CDR1 SEHNR, CDR2 FQNEAQ (reference sequence).

The V and J genes are TRBV3-1 (or the pseudogene TRBV3-2) and TRBJ2-3; 10 bases are shared with TRBD2. Germline lookup yields CDR1 LGHDT and CDR2 YNNKEL (reference sequence). The CDR3 contains 17 residues. Losses at the gene ends were 4 bases for V and 0 bases for J; bases not matched to a gene: 7. Here the CDR3 reads CASSLGLASRSTDTQYF. DNA of the CDR3: TGTGCCAGCAGCCTGGGACTAGCGTCCCGGAGCACAGATACGCAGTATTTT.

In this sample, this clone turned up a few times. V usage is TRBV25-1 and J usage is TRBJ2-5; D might be TRBD2 (7 bases). The germline V and J ends were trimmed by 6 bases and 2 bases, with 13 bases remaining between them. Germline lookup yields CDR1 MGHDK and CDR2 SYGVNS. The CDR3 runs to 14 residues. CDR3 residues: CASSRGAPQETQYF. The DNA for the CDR3 is TGTGCCAGCAGCCGGGGGGCCCCACAAGAGACCCAGTACTTC.

The CDR3 region has the DNA TGTGCCAGCAGCCCCTACGGACAGGGTACCTACGAGCAGTACTTC. Translated: CASSPYGQGTYEQYF. This rearrangement joins TRBV7-2 to TRBJ2-7; 8 positions agree with TRBD1. V lost 5 bases, J lost 2 bases, and 8 bases stayed unmatched. Germline CDR1 reads SGHTA; CDR2 reads FQGNSA. The CDR3 is 15 amino acids.

V and J are TRBV11-3 and TRBJ1-1; 11 bases align to TRBD1. The germline V gene encodes CDR1 SGHNT and CDR2 YENEEA. This CDR3 contains 15 residues. J gave up 4 bases and V 5 bases, and 6 bases lay outside the gene matches. The CDR3 loop is CASSGPGTGGTEAFF. The CDR3 nucleotides are TGTGCCAGCAGCGGACCCGGGACAGGGGGCACTGAAGCTTTCTTT.

The chain couples TRBV21-1 to TRBJ1-1; TRBD1 is the table's D call and was not checked against the DNA. TRBV21-1 is a pseudogene segment. There are 17 residues in the CDR3. In DNA form, the CDR3 reads TGTGCCAGCAGTAAAGTACAGGGGAAAATCATGAACACTGAAGCTTTCTTT. Translated, it gives CASSKVQGKIMNTEAFF.

This clone was observed a single time. V gene TRBV5-1 combines with J gene TRBJ1-1; TRBD1 agrees at 7 bases. Unmatched junction bases numbered 12, after V lost 7 bases and J lost 0 bases. Germline V gene lookup returns CDR1 SGHRS and CDR2 YFSETQ. CDR3 size: 16 residues. CDR3 sequence (DNA): TGCGCCAGCCGATCTTTAGGACAGGCCCTGAACACTGAAGCTTTCTTT. Amino acids: CASRSLGQALNTEAFF. Filled out from reference TRBV5-1 and TRBJ1-1, the complete variable domain reads KAGVTQTPRYLIKTRGQQVTLSCSPISGHRSVSWYQQTPGQGLQFLFEYFSETQRNKGNFPGRFSGRQFSNSRSEMNVSTLELGDSALYLCASRSLGQALNTEAFFGQGTRLTVV.

The rearrangement uses TRBV4-2 and TRBJ1-6; 8 nucleotides agree with TRBD1. Germline values: CDR1 LGHNA, CDR2 YNFKEQ. The CDR3 runs to 17 residues. J gave up 9 bases and V 0 bases, and 10 bases lay outside the gene matches. The DNA of the CDR3 is TGTGCCAGCAGCCAAGAAGCCATCGGACAGGGTGGTTCACCCCTCCACTTT. It encodes CASSQEAIGQGGSPLHF.

The chain carries TRBV28 and TRBJ1-4, with D uncertain. V lost 7 bases to trimming and J lost 5 bases, with 5 bases between them. The germline V gene encodes CDR1 MDHEN and CDR2 SYDVKM. This CDR3 is built from 11 residues. DNA for the CDR3: TGTGCCAGCACCATGAATGAAAAACTGTTTTTT. This translates into CASTMNEKLFF.

V and J are TRBV6-2 or TRBV6-3 and TRBJ1-6; D might be TRBD1 (6 bases). CDR1 is MNHEY, CDR2 SVGEGT, per germline. This CDR3 is built from 13 residues. V was clipped by 5 bases and J by 14 bases, with 16 bases between them. The CDR3 here is CASSARGSGALHF. DNA of the CDR3: TGTGCCAGCAGTGCCAGGGGCTCAGGAGCCCTCCACTTT.

The V gene is TRBV2, the J gene TRBJ2-1, with 10 nucleotides matching TRBD1. Trimming removed 5 bases from V and 5 bases from J; junction bases left unmatched: 3. The germline gives CDR1 SNHLY, CDR2 FYNNEI. The CDR3 is 14 residues long. Here the CDR3 DNA reads TGTGCCAGCAGTCAGGACAGGGGGAACAATGAGCAGTTCTTC. It yields the protein CASSQDRGNNEQFF.

J is TRBJ2-7 and V is TRBV5-1, with 7 bases fitting TRBD1. V shed 2 bases and J 6 bases; nucleotides not matched to a gene: 8. Per the germline V gene, CDR1 is SGHRS and CDR2 is YFSETQ. This CDR3 is 14 amino acids long. The CDR3 sequence: CASSFSGGYSEQYF. The CDR3 DNA follows: TGCGCCAGCAGCTTTTCAGGGGGTTACTCCGAGCAGTACTTC.

This clone was detected a few times. The chain carries TRBV2 and TRBJ1-1, with 10 positions matching TRBD1. This CDR3 has 17 residues. Germline V CDR1 and CDR2: SNHLY, FYNNEI. After removal of 6 bases from V and 2 bases from J, the junction contained 12 bases not matched to a gene. The CDR3 bases are TGTGCCAGCAGGAGAGACAGGGGGCTAGTCGAAAACACTGAAGCTTTCTTT. As protein: CASRRDRGLVENTEAFF.

In its sample, this clone was seen once. J is TRBJ2-5 and V is TRBV9, with 9 nucleotides matching TRBD2. After removal of 2 bases from V and 5 bases from J, the junction contained 13 bases not matched to a gene. CDR1 is SGDLS and CDR2 is YYNGEE in the germline V gene. This CDR3 is 17 amino acids long. The CDR3 coding sequence is TGTGCCAGCAGCGTGGGGTGGGGTAGCGGGGGCCGGGAGACCCAGTACTTC. Translating gives CASSVGWGSGGRETQYF. Filled out from reference TRBV9 and TRBJ2-5, the complete variable domain reads DSGVTQTPKHLITATGQRVTLRCSPRSGDLSVYWYQQSLDQGLQFLIQYYNGEERAKGNILERFSAQQFPDLHSELNLSSLELGDSALYFCASSVGWGSGGRETQYFGPGTRLLVL.

The J gene is TRBJ2-7, the V gene TRBV6-6; D is possibly TRBD2 (5 bases). Trimming shortened V by 0 bases and J by 4 bases, and 13 bases separated the two germline ends. This CDR3 contains 15 residues. Germline values: CDR1 MNHNY, CDR2 SVGAGI (reference sequence). CDR3 in amino acids: CASSYSFRESYEQYF. As DNA, the CDR3 is TGTGCCAGCAGTTACTCGTTTCGGGAATCATACGAGCAGTACTTC.

This clone was seen only a few times. Other DNA sequences in this specimen translate into the identical CDR3. V and J are TRBV5-1 and TRBJ1-1, with a tentative D call TRBD1 (5 bases). The germline V gene has CDR1 SGHRS and CDR2 YFSETQ. Between the trimmed V and J ends, which lost 1 base and 1 base, there was a span of 8 bases. The CDR3 totals 14 residues. The CDR3 loop reads CASSLQGGNTEAFF. In nucleotides, the CDR3 is TGCGCCAGCAGCTTGCAGGGAGGGAACACTGAAGCTTTCTTT. Variable domain in full (rest from reference TRBV5-1 and TRBJ1-1): KAGVTQTPRYLIKTRGQQVTLSCSPISGHRSVSWYQQTPGQGLQFLFEYFSETQRNKGNFPGRFSGRQFSNSRSEMNVSTLELGDSALYLCASSLQGGNTEAFFGQGTRLTVV.

This rearrangement joins TRBV29-1 to TRBJ2-1, with 8 bases matching TRBD1. There are 15 residues in the CDR3. The J segment lost 7 bases and the V segment lost 0 bases, leaving 8 bases of the junction unmatched. The V gene's germline CDR1 is SQVTM and CDR2 ANQGSEA. CDR3 in amino acids: CSVEDLNRGSNEQFF. The CDR3, as DNA: TGCAGCGTTGAAGATCTTAACAGGGGGTCAAATGAGCAGTTCTTC.